The sequence of this TCR beta chain was determined in a study of human T cells and chemical hapten exposure. About the research overall: Sensitization employed 2% DPC on about 2 cm by about 2 cm of upper inner arm skin. Patients' scalps got diphenylcyclopropenone weekly throughout the roughly 23-week study.

Study conclusions and caveats: With alopecia, donors may have immune responses unlike healthy people's. With patch test score, the counts of PT1 expanded TCRs showed a positive correlation.

This CDR3 is built from 13 residues. Trimming at V came to 4 bases and at J to 7 bases, leaving 7 bases not matched to a gene. Germline V gene lookup returns CDR1 MDHEN and CDR2 SYDVKM. In its sample, this clonotype was seen a few times. Its target is unknown. Each CDR3 protein gets one entry after TCRdb re-called the RACE reads with MiXCR. The table has about 80,000 distinct CDR3 sequences, approximately 14% seen once; the top ten hold roughly 4.8%. Time point described: pre-sensitization, week 0. Treatment indicated: therapeutic diphenylcyclopropenone sensitization with weekly scalp DPC. The chain couples TRBV28 to TRBJ2-7, with 7 bases identical to TRBD2. This specimen was whole blood, taken in connection with sensitization to the hapten diphenylcyclopropenone (DPC). The TCR was taken from a woman between 45 and 60 years old with alopecia areata. Some clones in this sample may be carry-over from other donors' samples. The CDR3 protein is CASSSGLPSEQYF. The CDR3, as DNA: TGTGCCAGCAGTTCGGGACTACCTTCTGAGCAGTACTTC.